Detailed here is one T cell receptor beta chain. Its antigen remains unidentified. Base qualities are not recorded, but no much larger clone differs from it by a single base. The germline V gene specifies SGHDN as CDR1 and FVKESK as CDR2. The cysteine opens and the phenylalanine closes a CDR3 of 13 amino acids. Just CDR3 DNA is preserved here, 39 bases in frame from base 1. Deletion took 4 bases off V and 6 bases off J, with a span of 9 bases between the germline ends. The source of the sample is a study of early T cells in non-severe SARS-CoV-2 infection (dated by TCRdb to 2020 to 2022). In the study overall: Bulk RNA from unsorted whole blood was used for TCR sequencing, so alpha and beta chains could not be paired.

A case-control design nested within a healthcare worker cohort in London, UK, was used, with weekly nasopharyngeal swab PCR tests and blood sampling performed. Healthcare workers were enrolled in the week of the UK lockdown, from 23 to 31 March 2020, and were followed every week for up to roughly 16 weeks. The protocol used for the library was 5' RACE. The sample was run on a NextSeq 500. To correct for sequencing error and PCR bias, the TCR library protocol tagged individual cDNA molecules with unique molecular identifiers. TCR alpha and beta chains were both sequenced, and the abundances of alpha and beta sequences in each sample were closely correlated with each other. In the paper's pipeline: Decombinator V4 was used to annotate the V gene, J gene and CDR3 of the TCR sequences. Expanded TCRs were defined as changing significantly between any two time points under a Poisson model with p below 0.0001. TCR abundances were normalised to the total number of TCRs sequenced per sample and were expressed as counts per million. TRAV1-2 paired with TRAJ12, TRAJ20 or TRAJ33 defined MAIT TCRs, while TRAV10 paired with TRAJ18 defined iNKT TCRs. VDJdb, accessed 1 November 2021, was searched for CMV, EBV and SARS-CoV-2 annotated TCRs, excluding TCRs annotated for multiple antigens. TCRdb applied fastp at Q25 and MiXCR to the public reads, then kept only in-frame beta chains. Entries that share a CDR3 protein sequence are merged under the most common genes and DNA. These V and J calls rely on TCRdb rather than the paper's analysis. Counted in this sample were about 49,000 distinct CDR3 sequences; approximately 12% of them appeared once. The leading ten clones occupy more than 9% of the sample.

Results the study describes overall, beyond this receptor: VDJdb matching was skewed toward anti-spike CD8 responses and likely underestimated virus-specific expansions by missing private and CD4 specificities.

Rearrangement joined TRBV14 to TRBJ2-2, with no reliable assignment of the D segment. This clonotype originated in an adult who was a healthcare worker with PCR-confirmed SARS-CoV-2 infection or an uninfected control (not recorded which). The material sequenced was whole blood. The DNA sequence is TGTGCCAGCAGCCCCCCCATTCCCGGGGAGCTGTTTTTT. Translated, it gives CASSPPIPGELFF. With the rest looked up from the reference TRBV14 and TRBJ2-2 genes rather than sequenced, the full variable domain is EAGVTQFPSHSVIEKGQTVTLRCDPISGHDNLYWYRRVMGKEIKFLLHFVKESKQDESGMPNNRFLAERTGGTYSTLKVQPAELEDSGVYFCASSPPIPGELFFGEGSRLTVL.